Each of the 15 T cell receptor beta chains below was sequenced from the same sample in a study of cytomegalovirus exposure and HLA in healthy donors (TCRdb year 2017). The library was produced with the immunoSEQ multiplex PCR assay. For the multiplex PCR, a mixture combining 60 forward primers for TCR Vbeta segments and 13 reverse primers for TCR Jbeta segments was used. This immuneACCESS table, as held by TCRdb, lists in-frame sequences with V and J called but not all clones. Of the missing ones, under half trace to an unresolved V gene in checked studies; the others have no known cause. The sample records fewer than 150,000 clones, roughly 76% of which are singletons. Of the sample, roughly 14% is held by the ten largest clones. The specimen sequenced was PBMCs. The receptor source for this set is a human donor in good health.

This clone was seen only a few times. The rearrangement links TRBV7-9 to TRBJ1-2; D gene unclear. This CDR3 spans 14 amino acids. The V and J ends lost 3 bases and 5 bases respectively, with 13 bases between them. CDR1 SEHNR and CDR2 FQNEAQ come from the germline V gene (reference sequence). DNA of the CDR3: TGTGCCAGCAGCTTTCACGGAGCCATGTATGGCTACACCTTC. As protein: CASSFHGAMYGYTF.

The chain carries TRBV28 and TRBJ1-2; a possible D gene is TRBD1 (5 bases). The CDR3 consists of 11 residues. Germline V lookup: CDR1 MDHEN, CDR2 SYDVKM. Trimming left V 3 bases short and J 11 bases short, with 10 bases between. The DNA for the CDR3 is TGTGCCAGCAGTTTGGCAGGGTATTACACCTTC. This sequence encodes CASSLAGYYTF.

This clone was detected only a few times. The chain recombines TRBV29-1 with TRBJ2-7; TRBD1 matches at 9 bases. J was trimmed by 4 bases and V by 1 base; bases with no gene match: 8. CDR3 length: 15 residues. Germline V gives CDR1 SQVTM, CDR2 ANQGSEA. In nucleotides, the CDR3 is TGCAGCGTTGAAGGGGGGACAGGGATCGATTACGAGCAGTACTTC. It translates to CSVEGGTGIDYEQYF.

The rearrangement uses TRBV7-2 and TRBJ2-1; a weak D match, TRBD2 (6 bases). The V gene's germline CDR1 is SGHTA and CDR2 FQGNSA. The CDR3 extends over 16 amino acids. V was cut by 1 base and J by 3 bases, with 13 bases left in between. CDR3 bases: TGTGCCAGCAGCTTAGGGGCGGGGTTCGTCTACAATGAGCAGTTCTTC. Its protein product is CASSLGAGFVYNEQFF.

This clone has more than one count but fewer than ten. The chain carries TRBV5-1 and TRBJ1-6, with D possibly TRBD1 on 5 matching bases. This CDR3 is built from 15 residues. The V end was cut by 3 bases, the J end by 4 bases, with 11 bases between. The germline gives CDR1 SGHRS, CDR2 YFSETQ. The CDR3 coding sequence is TGCGCCAGCAGCTCGAGACAGACTTATAATTCACCCCTCCACTTT. It yields the protein CASSSRQTYNSPLHF. The entire variable domain, with the rest obtained from reference TRBV5-1 and TRBJ1-6, is as follows: KAGVTQTPRYLIKTRGQQVTLSCSPISGHRSVSWYQQTPGQGLQFLFEYFSETQRNKGNFPGRFSGRQFSNSRSEMNVSTLELGDSALYLCASSSRQTYNSPLHFGNGTRLTVT.

V usage is TRBV30 and J usage is TRBJ2-7; no clear D gene. Germline assignment: CDR1 GTSNPN and CDR2 SVGIG (reference sequence). This CDR3 has 12 amino acids. The V gene lost 3 bases and the J gene lost 0 bases, with 6 bases spanning the gap. CDR3 in DNA: TGTGCCTGGAGCGGAGCCTCCTACGAGCAGTACTTC. This codes for CAWSGASYEQYF.

J is TRBJ2-7 and V is TRBV7-2; 10 positions agree with TRBD1. Germline V gives CDR1 SGHTA, CDR2 FQGNSA. This CDR3 spans 15 amino acids. V lost 4 bases, J lost 2 bases, and 5 bases stayed unmatched. The CDR3 DNA is TGTGCCAGCAGCTCCGGACAGGGGGAAACCTACGAGCAGTACTTC. It yields the protein CASSSGQGETYEQYF.

V gene TRBV5-4 combines with J gene TRBJ1-1; the D is unclear. V lost 4 bases, J lost 0 bases, and 16 bases lay in between. Germline CDR1 reads SGHNT; CDR2 reads YYREEE (reference sequence). CDR3 length equals 16 residues. This chain's CDR3 is CASSPRFQTVNTEAFF. The CDR3 DNA reads as TGTGCCAGCAGCCCGCGCTTCCAAACCGTGAACACTGAAGCTTTCTTT.

V and J are TRBV5-8 and TRBJ2-7; D might be TRBD2 (6 bases). V dropped 1 base and J dropped 2 bases, with 13 bases sitting between them. CDR3 length equals 15 residues. Germline-derived CDR1 and CDR2 are SGHTS and YDEGEE. CDR3: CASSLFLAVAYEQYF. CDR3 nucleotide sequence: TGTGCCAGCAGCTTGTTCTTAGCGGTCGCCTACGAGCAGTACTTC.

The chain carries TRBV27 and TRBJ2-1; the match to TRBD1 covers 8 bases. This CDR3 is built from 16 residues. The V gene's germline CDR1 is MNHEY and CDR2 SMNVEV (reference sequence). Unmatched junction bases numbered 11, after V lost 10 bases and J lost 0 bases. CDR3 nucleotide sequence: TGTGCCACCCAGGGGCCGGGACAGGCCTCCTACAATGAGCAGTTCTTC. It specifies CATQGPGQASYNEQFF.

This clone was observed once. This chain links TRBV13 with TRBJ2-3; TRBD2 matches at 8 bases. From germline, CDR1 is PRHDT and CDR2 FYEKMQ (reference sequence). This CDR3 spans 17 amino acids. After removal of 1 base from V and 4 bases from J, the junction contained 10 bases not matched to a gene. For the CDR3, the DNA is TGTGCCAGCAGCTTAGCCTTAGGCGGGAGGTTCGCAGATACGCAGTATTTT. Amino acids: CASSLALGGRFADTQYF. The variable domain in full, with the rest retrieved from reference TRBV13 and TRBJ2-3, is AAGVIQSPRHLIKEKRETATLKCYPIPRHDTVYWYQQGPGQDPQFLISFYEKMQSDKGSIPDRFSAQQFSDYHSELNMSSLELGDSALYFCASSLALGGRFADTQYFGPGTRLTVL.

This chain uses TRBV11-3 with TRBJ2-7; TRBD2 matches 7 bases. CDR1 and CDR2 (germline): SGHNT, YENEEA. The CDR3 length is 16 residues. The ends lost 0 bases at V and 5 bases at J; junction bases unmatched: 10. The CDR3 protein is CASSLDAQAGLDEQYF. The CDR3 DNA is TGTGCCAGCAGCTTAGATGCTCAAGCGGGACTGGACGAGCAGTACTTC.

V usage is TRBV6-1 and J usage is TRBJ2-7, with 9 bases matching TRBD1. The V segment lost 7 bases and the J segment 6 bases; nucleotides outside the gene matches: 4. Germline CDR1 MNHNS, CDR2 SASEGT. The CDR3 spans 12 residues. The CDR3 bases are TGTGCCAGCAATCGGGACAGGGTCGAGCAGTACTTC. As protein: CASNRDRVEQYF.

V and J are TRBV5-1 and TRBJ1-5; 10 bases agree with TRBD1. V dropped 4 bases and J dropped 7; count of bases not matched to a gene: 2. CDR1 is SGHRS and CDR2 is YFSETQ in the germline V gene. The CDR3 is 13 amino acids. The CDR3 sequence: CASSPGQGQPQHF. CDR3 sequence (DNA): TGCGCCAGCAGCCCGGGACAGGGGCAGCCCCAGCATTTT.

This clone was observed a handful of times. CDR3 amino acids: CASSITGAYGYTF. CDR3 nucleotides: TGTGCCAGCAGTATAACAGGAGCCTATGGCTACACCTTC. V gene TRBV25-1 combines with J gene TRBJ1-2, with D possibly matching TRBD1 (5 bases). CDR1 and CDR2 (germline): MGHDK, SYGVNS. V was pared by 5 bases and J by 4 bases, with 11 bases between. The CDR3 has 13 residues.